This TCR beta chain emerged from a study of blood T cells in healthy people across ages. The V gene's germline CDR1 is MNHEY and CDR2 SMNVEV (reference sequence). The CDR3 spans 15 residues. Alongside a J-beta primer mix, a sample-barcoded 5' primer served in a second PCR lasting 7 to 11 cycles. TCRdb redid the calling of the 5' RACE reads with MiXCR, one entry per CDR3 protein. There are about 940,000 distinct CDR3 sequences in the sample; about 48% occur only once, and roughly an eighth lies in the top ten. Regarding this clonotype: At one boundary the junction diverges from the germline segment, which might be a read error.

This TCR came from a man younger than 45 in good health. The sequenced material came from blood. The J gene is TRBJ2-1, the V gene TRBV27; D remains ambiguous. The DNA for the CDR3 is TGTGCCAGCAGTGCCCCTCCAGTCTCCTACGATGAGCAGTTCTTC. Translation: CASSAPPVSYDEQFF.